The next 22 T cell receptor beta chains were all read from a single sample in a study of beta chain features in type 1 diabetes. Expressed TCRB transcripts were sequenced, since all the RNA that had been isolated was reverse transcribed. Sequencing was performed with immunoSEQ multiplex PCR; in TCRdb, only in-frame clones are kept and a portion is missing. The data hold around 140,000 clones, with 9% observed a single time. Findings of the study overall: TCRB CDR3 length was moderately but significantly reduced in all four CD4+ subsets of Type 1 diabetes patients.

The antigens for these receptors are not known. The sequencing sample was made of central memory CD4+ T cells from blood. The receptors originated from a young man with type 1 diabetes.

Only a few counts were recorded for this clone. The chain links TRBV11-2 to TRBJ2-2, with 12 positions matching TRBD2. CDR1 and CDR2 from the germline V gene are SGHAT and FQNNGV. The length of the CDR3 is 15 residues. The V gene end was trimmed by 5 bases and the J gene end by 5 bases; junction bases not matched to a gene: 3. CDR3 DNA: TGTGCCAGCAGCCCCGGACTAGCGGGAACCGGGGAGCTGTTTTTT. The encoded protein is CASSPGLAGTGELFF.

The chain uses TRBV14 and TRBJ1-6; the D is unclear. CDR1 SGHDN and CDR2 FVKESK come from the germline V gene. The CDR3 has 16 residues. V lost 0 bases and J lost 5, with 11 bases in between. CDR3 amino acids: CASSQDLQVNNSPLHF. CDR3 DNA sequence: TGTGCCAGCAGCCAAGATCTGCAGGTCAATAATTCACCCCTCCACTTT.

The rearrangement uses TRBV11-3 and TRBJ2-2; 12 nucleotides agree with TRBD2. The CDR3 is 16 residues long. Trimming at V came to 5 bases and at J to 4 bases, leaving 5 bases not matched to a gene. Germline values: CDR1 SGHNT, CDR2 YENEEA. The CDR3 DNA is TGTGCCAGCAGCCCGCTAGCGGGGGGGGCCACCGGGGAGCTGTTTTTT. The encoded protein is CASSPLAGGATGELFF.

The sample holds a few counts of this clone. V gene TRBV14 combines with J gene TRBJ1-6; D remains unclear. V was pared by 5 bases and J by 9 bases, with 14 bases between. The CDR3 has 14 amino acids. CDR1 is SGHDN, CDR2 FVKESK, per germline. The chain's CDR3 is CASSTYGPSSPLHF. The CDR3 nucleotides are TGTGCCAGCAGCACCTACGGTCCTAGTTCACCCCTCCACTTT.

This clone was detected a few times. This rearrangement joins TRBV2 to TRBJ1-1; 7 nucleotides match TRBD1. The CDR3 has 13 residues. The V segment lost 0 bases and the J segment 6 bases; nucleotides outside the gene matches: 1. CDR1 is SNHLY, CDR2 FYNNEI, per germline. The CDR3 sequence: CASSEAQGAEAFF. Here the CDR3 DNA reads TGTGCCAGCAGTGAAGCGCAGGGGGCTGAAGCTTTCTTT.

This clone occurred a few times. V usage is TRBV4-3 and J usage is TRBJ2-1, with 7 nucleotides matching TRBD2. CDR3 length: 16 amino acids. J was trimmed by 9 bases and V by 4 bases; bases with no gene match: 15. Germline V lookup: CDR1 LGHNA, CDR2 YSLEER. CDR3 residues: CASSPEGRGREGEQFF. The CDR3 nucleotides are TGCGCCAGCAGCCCCGAGGGGCGGGGGAGAGAGGGTGAGCAGTTCTTC.

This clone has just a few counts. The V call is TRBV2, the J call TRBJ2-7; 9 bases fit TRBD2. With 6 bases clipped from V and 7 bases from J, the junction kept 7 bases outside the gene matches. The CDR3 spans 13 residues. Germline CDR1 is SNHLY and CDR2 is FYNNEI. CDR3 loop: CASRVAGEGEQYF. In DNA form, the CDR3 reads TGTGCCAGCAGGGTAGCGGGGGAAGGAGAGCAGTACTTC.

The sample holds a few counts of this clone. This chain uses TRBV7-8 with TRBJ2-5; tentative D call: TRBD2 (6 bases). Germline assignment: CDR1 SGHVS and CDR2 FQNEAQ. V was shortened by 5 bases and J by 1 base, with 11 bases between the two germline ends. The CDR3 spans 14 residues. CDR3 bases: TGTGCCAGCAGCCTAGGGACTTCCCAAGAGACCCAGTACTTC. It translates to CASSLGTSQETQYF. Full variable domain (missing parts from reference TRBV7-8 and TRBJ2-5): GAGVSQSPRYKVAKRGQDVALRCDPISGHVSLFWYQQALGQGPEFLTYFQNEAQLDKSGLPSDRFFAERPEGSVSTLKIQRTQQEDSAVYLCASSLGTSQETQYFGPGTRLLVL.

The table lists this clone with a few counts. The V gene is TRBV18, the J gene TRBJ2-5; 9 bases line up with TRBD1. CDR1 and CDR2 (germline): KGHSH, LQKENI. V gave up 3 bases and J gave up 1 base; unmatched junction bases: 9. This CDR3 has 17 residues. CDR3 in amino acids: CASSPLGGTGLQETQYF. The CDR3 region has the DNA TGTGCCAGCTCACCCCTGGGTGGGACAGGGCTCCAAGAGACCCAGTACTTC.

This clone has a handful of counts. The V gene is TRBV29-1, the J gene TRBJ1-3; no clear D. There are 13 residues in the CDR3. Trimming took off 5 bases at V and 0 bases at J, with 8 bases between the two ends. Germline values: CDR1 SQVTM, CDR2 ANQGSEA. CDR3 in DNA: TGCAGCGTTCGACAAAGCTCTGGAAACACCATATATTTT. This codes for CSVRQSSGNTIYF.

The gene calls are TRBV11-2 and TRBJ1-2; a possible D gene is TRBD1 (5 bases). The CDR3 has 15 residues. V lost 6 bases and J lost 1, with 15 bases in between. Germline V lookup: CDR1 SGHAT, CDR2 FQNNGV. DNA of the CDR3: TGTGCCAGCAGGGATACAGGTAGTGGTAACTATGGCTACACCTTC. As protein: CASRDTGSGNYGYTF.

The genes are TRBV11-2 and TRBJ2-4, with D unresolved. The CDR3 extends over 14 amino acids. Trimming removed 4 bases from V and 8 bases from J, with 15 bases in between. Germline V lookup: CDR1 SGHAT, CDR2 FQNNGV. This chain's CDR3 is CASSSTAGWDIQYF. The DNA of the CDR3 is TGTGCCAGCAGCTCGACGGCCGGGTGGGACATTCAGTACTTC.

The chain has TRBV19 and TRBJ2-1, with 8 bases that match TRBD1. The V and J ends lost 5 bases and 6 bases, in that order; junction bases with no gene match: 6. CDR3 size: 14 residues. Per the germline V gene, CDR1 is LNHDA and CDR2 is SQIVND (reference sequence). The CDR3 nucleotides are TGTGCCAGTAGTGATACAGGGGGTGGCAATGAGCAGTTCTTC. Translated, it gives CASSDTGGGNEQFF.

CDR3 nucleotide sequence: TGTGCTAGTGGCCAGACAGGATACTCTGGAAACACCATATATTTT. Its translation: CASGQTGYSGNTIYF. The V call is TRBV12-5, the J call TRBJ1-3; possibly TRBD1 for D (6 bases). Germline loops: CDR1 LGHNT, CDR2 FRNRAP. This CDR3 has 15 amino acids. V lost 6 bases and J 0 bases, leaving 12 bases between the germline ends.

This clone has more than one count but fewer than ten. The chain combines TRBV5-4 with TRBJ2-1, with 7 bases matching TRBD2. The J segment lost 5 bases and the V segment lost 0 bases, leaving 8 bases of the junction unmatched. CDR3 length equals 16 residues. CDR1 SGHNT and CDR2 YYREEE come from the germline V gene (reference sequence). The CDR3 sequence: CASSLAPGGGDNEQFF. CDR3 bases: TGTGCCAGCAGCTTGGCCCCTGGGGGGGGTGACAATGAGCAGTTCTTC.

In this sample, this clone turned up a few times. This CDR3 reads CASSPGQGANTGELFF. CDR3 sequence (DNA): TGTGCCAGCAGCCCTGGACAGGGGGCGAACACCGGGGAGCTGTTTTTT. The genes are TRBV5-4 and TRBJ2-2; 10 bases are shared with TRBD1. V lost 4 bases and J lost 0; bases outside the gene matches: 3. The germline gives CDR1 SGHNT, CDR2 YYREEE (reference sequence). This CDR3 contains 16 residues. The whole variable domain, filled in from reference TRBV5-4 and TRBJ2-2, reads ETGVTQSPTHLIKTRGQQVTLRCSSQSGHNTVSWYQQALGQGPQFIFQYYREEENGRGNFPPRFSGLQFPNYSSELNVNALELDDSALYLCASSPGQGANTGELFFGEGSRLTVL.

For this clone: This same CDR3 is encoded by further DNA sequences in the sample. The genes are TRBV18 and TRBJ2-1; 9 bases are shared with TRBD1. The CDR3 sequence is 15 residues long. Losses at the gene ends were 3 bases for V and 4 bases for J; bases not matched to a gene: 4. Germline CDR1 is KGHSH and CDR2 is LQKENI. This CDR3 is CASSPGTGSYNEQFF. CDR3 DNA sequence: TGTGCCAGCTCACCCGGGACAGGGTCGTACAATGAGCAGTTCTTC.

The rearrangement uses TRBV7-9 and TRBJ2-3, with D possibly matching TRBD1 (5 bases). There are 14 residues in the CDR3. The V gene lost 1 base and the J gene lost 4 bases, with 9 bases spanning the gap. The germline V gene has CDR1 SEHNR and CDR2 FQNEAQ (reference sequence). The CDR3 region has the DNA TGTGCCAGCAGCTTAGGGGGCAGCTCAGATACGCAGTATTTT. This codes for CASSLGGSSDTQYF.

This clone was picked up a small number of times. CDR3 amino acids: CASRQGRPADTQYF. The CDR3 DNA sequence: TGTGCCAGCAGACAGGGACGGCCGGCAGATACGCAGTATTTT. V gene TRBV2 combines with J gene TRBJ2-3, with a weak D call TRBD1 (6 bases). V was shortened by 6 bases and J by 4 bases, with 14 bases between the two germline ends. This CDR3 has 14 amino acids. In germline, CDR1 is SNHLY, CDR2 FYNNEI.

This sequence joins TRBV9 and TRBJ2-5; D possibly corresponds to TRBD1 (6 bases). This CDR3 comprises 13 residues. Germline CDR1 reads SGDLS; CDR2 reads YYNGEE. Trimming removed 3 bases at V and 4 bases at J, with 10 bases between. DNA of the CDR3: TGTGCCAGCAGCGACGTCAGGGGAGAGACCCAGTACTTC. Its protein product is CASSDVRGETQYF.

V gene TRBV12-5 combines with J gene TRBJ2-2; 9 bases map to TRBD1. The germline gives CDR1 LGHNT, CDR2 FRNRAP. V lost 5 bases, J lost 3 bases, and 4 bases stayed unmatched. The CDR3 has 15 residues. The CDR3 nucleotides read TGTGCTAGTGGTACGGGACAGGGAGACACCGGGGAGCTGTTTTTT. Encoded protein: CASGTGQGDTGELFF.

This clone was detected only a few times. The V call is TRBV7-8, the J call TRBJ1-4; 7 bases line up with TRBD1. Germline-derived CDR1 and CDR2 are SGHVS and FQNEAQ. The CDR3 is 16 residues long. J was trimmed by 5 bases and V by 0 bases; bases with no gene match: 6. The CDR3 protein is CASSLARKQGNEKLFF. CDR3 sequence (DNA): TGTGCCAGCAGCTTAGCGCGGAAACAGGGGAATGAAAAACTGTTTTTT.